The 30 T cell receptor beta chains given below trace back to one sample, sequenced in a study of OX40 agonist ivuxolimab in advanced cancers. Using immunoSEQ multiplex PCR, the repertoire was profiled, and TCRdb retains in-frame clones only, with some absent. The sample has some 85,000 clones, 88% seen once; the top ten hold about 0.28%. This specimen consisted of CD4+ or CD8+ T cells sorted from blood, obtained in a trial of the OX40 agonist ivuxolimab. The receptors originated from an adult with an advanced solid tumor such as melanoma, head and neck, liver or kidney cancer.

This clone has a single count. V and J are TRBV5-5 and TRBJ1-1; tentatively, D is TRBD1 (5 bases). Per the germline V gene, CDR1 is SGHKS and CDR2 is YYEKEE (reference sequence). The CDR3 totals 16 residues. The V and J ends lost 1 base and 0 bases respectively, with 13 bases between them. CDR3 DNA: TGTGCCAGCAGCTTGATACCGCAGGGATTGAACACTGAAGCTTTCTTT. It yields the protein CASSLIPQGLNTEAFF.

This sequence joins TRBV30 and TRBJ2-1; D is unclear. CDR3 length: 13 residues. Trimming left V 3 bases short and J 4 bases short, with 10 bases between. Germline lookup yields CDR1 GTSNPN and CDR2 SVGIG (reference sequence). This CDR3 reads CAWSLDQYNEQFF. The CDR3 DNA sequence: TGTGCCTGGAGCCTCGACCAGTACAATGAGCAGTTCTTC.

This clone occurred many times. The chain is built from TRBV4-2 and TRBJ1-1, with 9 bases lining up with TRBD1. The CDR3 is made up of 13 amino acids. Germline CDR1 reads LGHNA; CDR2 reads YNFKEQ. V shed 4 bases, J shed 3 bases, and the junction held 0 bases outside the gene matches. The CDR3 coding sequence is TGTGCCAGCAGCCGACAGGGGGACACTGAAGCTTTCTTT. It codes for CASSRQGDTEAFF.

The gene calls are TRBV7-9 and TRBJ2-5; 12 nucleotides agree with TRBD2. The CDR3 is 17 residues long. CDR1 is SEHNR and CDR2 is FQNEAQ in the germline V gene (reference sequence). J gave up 4 bases and V 5 bases, and 11 bases lay outside the gene matches. In DNA, the CDR3 is TGTGCCAGCAGCCCAACACACCTGACTAGCGGGGGAGAGACCCAGTACTTC. This sequence encodes CASSPTHLTSGGETQYF.

This chain connects TRBV19 to TRBJ1-4, with a possible D match to TRBD1 (5 bases). Germline loops: CDR1 LNHDA, CDR2 SQIVND (reference sequence). Trimming took off 2 bases at V and 6 bases at J, with 16 bases between the two ends. This CDR3 has 16 residues. As DNA, the CDR3 is TGTGCCAGTAGTATAAAGAGGTCGATGGGGGATGAAAAACTGTTTTTT. Its protein is CASSIKRSMGDEKLFF.

The chain uses TRBV5-4 and TRBJ1-6, with D possibly TRBD1 on 5 matching bases. Deletions cut 0 bases from V and 10 bases from J, with 14 bases between. The CDR3 has 15 residues. Germline CDR1 reads SGHNT; CDR2 reads YYREEE (reference sequence). CDR3 amino acids: CASSLGQLMESPLHF. The CDR3 bases are TGTGCCAGCAGCTTGGGACAGTTGATGGAGTCACCCCTCCACTTT.

V and J are TRBV19 and TRBJ1-1; tentative D call: TRBD1 (5 bases). Trimming cost V 8 bases and J 0 bases, with 19 bases left between them. CDR1 and CDR2 from the germline V gene are LNHDA and SQIVND (reference sequence). The CDR3 contains 16 residues. CDR3 in amino acids: CASAVGTEIMNTEAFF. The CDR3 region has the DNA TGTGCCAGTGCCGTAGGGACGGAAATAATGAACACTGAAGCTTTCTTT.

J is TRBJ2-7 and V is TRBV6-5; TRBD2 aligns across 10 bases. V was clipped by 2 bases and J by 6 bases; unmatched bases: 4. There are 14 residues in the CDR3. Per the germline V gene, CDR1 is MNHEY and CDR2 is SVGAGI. This chain's CDR3 is CASSYPRTSGEQYF. In nucleotides, the CDR3 is TGTGCCAGCAGTTACCCGCGGACTAGCGGCGAGCAGTACTTC.

V usage is TRBV5-4 and J usage is TRBJ2-7; TRBD1 matches at 7 bases. The CDR3 has 15 residues. V was pared by 4 bases and J by 7 bases, with 14 bases of the junction left unmatched. CDR1 and CDR2 (germline): SGHNT, YYREEE (reference sequence). The CDR3 nucleotides are TGTGCCAGCAGCCTATACAGGGGTTCCCTGGGGGAGCAGTACTTC. Protein: CASSLYRGSLGEQYF. The full variable domain, rest sourced from reference TRBV5-4 and TRBJ2-7, is ETGVTQSPTHLIKTRGQQVTLRCSSQSGHNTVSWYQQALGQGPQFIFQYYREEENGRGNFPPRFSGLQFPNYSSELNVNALELDDSALYLCASSLYRGSLGEQYFGPGTRLTVT.

This clone was detected only once. The genes are TRBV9 and TRBJ2-7, with D uncertain. Germline V gene data show CDR1 as SGDLS and CDR2 as YYNGEE. Trimming removed 4 bases at V and 0 bases at J, with 8 bases between. This CDR3 comprises 13 residues. This chain's CDR3 is CASSPAASYEQYF. CDR3 coding DNA: TGTGCCAGCAGCCCCGCAGCCTCCTACGAGCAGTACTTC.

This chain joins TRBV5-1 and TRBJ1-4; the D is unclear. Trimming left V 3 bases short and J 0 bases short, with 12 bases between. The CDR3 extends over 16 amino acids. In germline, CDR1 is SGHRS, CDR2 YFSETQ. CDR3 sequence (DNA): TGCGCCAGCAGCTCTTCTAGCGGGGCAACTAATGAAAAACTGTTTTTT. The encoded protein is CASSSSSGATNEKLFF.

The rearrangement uses TRBV7-3 and TRBJ1-3; TRBD1 matches at 7 bases. V lost 10 bases and J lost 1; bases outside the gene matches: 7. Looked up from germline, CDR1 is SGHTA and CDR2 is FQGTGA. This CDR3 is built from 14 residues. DNA of the CDR3: TGTGCCACCCCGGAGGGGGCTTCTGGAAACACCATATATTTT. Translating gives CATPEGASGNTIYF.

J is TRBJ2-2 and V is TRBV10-3, with 8 bases lining up with TRBD1. The CDR3 is 15 amino acids. V dropped 3 bases and J dropped 5; count of bases not matched to a gene: 5. Germline assignment: CDR1 ENHRY and CDR2 SYGVKD. The CDR3 loop reads CAISDRTGSTGELFF. CDR3 sequence (DNA): TGTGCCATCAGTGATCGGACAGGGAGTACCGGGGAGCTGTTTTTT.

The chain has TRBV30 and TRBJ1-1, with TRBD1 matching 8 bases. This CDR3 region has 10 residues. The germline CDR1 and CDR2 sequences are GTSNPN and SVGIG (reference sequence). J lost 7 bases, V lost 7 bases, and 2 bases had no gene match. The CDR3 reads CASQGVEAFF. The CDR3 DNA is TGTGCCTCACAGGGGGTTGAAGCTTTCTTT.

The chain joins TRBV10-3 to TRBJ1-2, with D possibly being TRBD1 (6 bases). CDR3 size: 14 residues. In germline, CDR1 is ENHRY, CDR2 SYGVKD. Trimming took 6 bases from V and 1 from J, leaving 12 bases between them. The CDR3 loop is CAISPTGDNYGYTF. The CDR3 DNA sequence: TGTGCCATCAGCCCGACAGGCGATAACTATGGCTACACCTTC.

The V call is TRBV18, the J call TRBJ1-6; D possibly corresponds to TRBD1 (6 bases). The CDR3 covers 17 residues. V lost 5 bases to trimming and J lost 7 bases, with 21 bases between them. CDR1 is KGHSH, CDR2 LQKENI, per germline. CDR3 DNA: TGTGCCAGCTCAGGTGACAGGCTCCTTGGGATGAATTCACCCCTCCACTTT. It encodes CASSGDRLLGMNSPLHF.

The rearrangement links TRBV10-2 to TRBJ1-5, with D tentatively TRBD1 (5 bases). The germline V gene encodes CDR1 WSHSY and CDR2 SAAADI. Trimming left V 6 bases short and J 0 bases short, with 12 bases between. The CDR3 runs 15 residues. CDR3 nucleotides: TGCGCCAGCAGGGAGGGGTCTGTTAGCAATCAGCCCCAGCATTTT. Translation: CASREGSVSNQPQHF.

V gene TRBV6-5 combines with J gene TRBJ1-6, with D possibly matching TRBD1 (5 bases). This CDR3 region has 16 residues. V gave up 2 bases and J gave up 7 bases, with 15 bases separating them. Germline V gene sequence: CDR1 MNHEY, CDR2 SVGAGI. CDR3 region: CASSYPRDPGNSPLHF. The CDR3 DNA follows: TGTGCCAGCAGTTACCCCCGGGACCCTGGGAATTCACCCCTCCACTTT.

The chain is built from TRBV5-1 and TRBJ2-3, with D hard to call. V lost 0 bases, J lost 4 bases, and 9 bases lay in between. CDR3 length: 14 amino acids. Germline assignment: CDR1 SGHRS and CDR2 YFSETQ. The CDR3 DNA sequence: TGCGCCAGCAGCTTGGCTGGGTACGCAGATACGCAGTATTTT. Protein sequence: CASSLAGYADTQYF. Combining the CDR3 with reference TRBV5-1 and TRBJ2-3 gives the whole variable domain KAGVTQTPRYLIKTRGQQVTLSCSPISGHRSVSWYQQTPGQGLQFLFEYFSETQRNKGNFPGRFSGRQFSNSRSEMNVSTLELGDSALYLCASSLAGYADTQYFGPGTRLTVL.

V usage is TRBV7-9 and J usage is TRBJ1-6; D possibly corresponds to TRBD1 (6 bases). Looked up from germline, CDR1 is SEHNR and CDR2 is FQNEAQ (reference sequence). V dropped 3 bases and J dropped 4 bases, with 13 bases sitting between them. The length of the CDR3 is 16 residues. This CDR3 reads CASSFRGGSYNSPLHF. The CDR3 DNA reads TGTGCCAGCAGCTTTAGGGGGGGGTCGTATAATTCACCCCTCCACTTT.

The V call is TRBV29-1, the J call TRBJ2-5; the D is unclear. CDR1 SQVTM and CDR2 ANQGSEA come from the germline V gene. This CDR3 comprises 10 residues. V lost 6 bases, J lost 9 bases, and 11 bases lay in between. The CDR3: CSVIGGPQYF. CDR3 coding DNA: TGCAGCGTGATAGGTGGGCCCCAGTACTTC. The entire variable domain, with the rest obtained from reference TRBV29-1 and TRBJ2-5, is as follows: SAVISQKPSRDICQRGTSLTIQCQVDSQVTMMFWYRQQPGQSLTLIATANQGSEATYESGFVIDKFPISRPNLTFSTLTVSNMSPEDSSIYLCSVIGGPQYFGPGTRLLVL.

The chain links TRBV10-1 to TRBJ1-1; D unclear. The ends were cut back, 2 bases at V and 3 bases at J, with 7 bases in the middle. The CDR3 has 13 residues. Germline CDR1 reads WNHNN; CDR2 reads SYGVQD (reference sequence). The CDR3 sequence is CASSELGYTEAFF. In nucleotides, the CDR3 is TGCGCCAGCAGTGAGCTCGGATACACTGAAGCTTTCTTT.

The table lists this clone with a few counts. V and J are TRBV7-9 and TRBJ2-5, with D perhaps matching TRBD2 (6 bases). The CDR3 is 15 residues long. V dropped 1 base and J dropped 7 bases, with 16 bases sitting between them. Germline V CDR1 and CDR2: SEHNR, FQNEAQ (reference sequence). Written as DNA, the CDR3 is TGTGCCAGCAGCTTAGTGGGGTCAACCGGGGGGACCCAGTACTTC. This sequence encodes CASSLVGSTGGTQYF.

Only a few counts were recorded for this clone. The rearrangement joins TRBV7-8 to TRBJ2-1; 8 nucleotides line up with TRBD1. Germline lookup yields CDR1 SGHVS and CDR2 FQNEAQ. V dropped 5 bases and J dropped 6; count of bases not matched to a gene: 12. CDR3 length: 16 amino acids. The CDR3 loop reads CASSANRGLAFNEQFF. The CDR3 bases are TGTGCCAGCAGCGCAAACAGGGGGTTGGCCTTCAATGAGCAGTTCTTC. Supplemented by reference TRBV7-8 and TRBJ2-1, the full variable domain reads GAGVSQSPRYKVAKRGQDVALRCDPISGHVSLFWYQQALGQGPEFLTYFQNEAQLDKSGLPSDRFFAERPEGSVSTLKIQRTQQEDSAVYLCASSANRGLAFNEQFFGPGTRLTVL.

Remarks on this clone: The sample carries other DNA sequences with the same CDR3. The chain carries TRBV12-5 and TRBJ1-6, with 8 bases matching TRBD1. Trimming at V came to 6 bases and at J to 9 bases, leaving 13 bases not matched to a gene. CDR1 LGHNT and CDR2 FRNRAP come from the germline V gene. The CDR3 contains 16 residues. Here the CDR3 reads CASGFMAGGGGSPLHF. In DNA, the CDR3 is TGTGCTAGTGGCTTTATGGCAGGGGGCGGGGGTTCACCCCTCCACTTT.

The chain has TRBV7-6 and TRBJ2-2; tentative D call: TRBD2 (6 bases). The V and J ends lost 5 bases and 8 bases respectively, with 15 bases between them. The CDR3 spans 14 residues. Germline V gene sequence: CDR1 SGHVS, CDR2 FNYEAQ. The CDR3 reads CASSRGTGPGELFF. CDR3 bases: TGTGCCAGCAGCCGAGGGACTGGGCCGGGGGAGCTGTTTTTT.

The genes are TRBV5-1 and TRBJ2-3, with a tentative D call TRBD2 (5 bases). The V end was cut by 0 bases, the J end by 4 bases, with 9 bases between. Germline CDR1 reads SGHRS; CDR2 reads YFSETQ. There are 14 residues in the CDR3. The CDR3 region is CASSLVAGADTQYF. Here the CDR3 DNA reads TGCGCCAGCAGCTTGGTTGCCGGGGCAGATACGCAGTATTTT.

V gene TRBV6-5 combines with J gene TRBJ1-1, with D unclear. CDR1 and CDR2 (germline): MNHEY, SVGAGI. CDR3 length equals 13 residues. Trimming stripped 6 bases from V and 8 bases from J, with 16 bases between. This CDR3 reads CASRQNRGPEAFF. As DNA, the CDR3 is TGTGCCAGCAGACAGAACCGAGGTCCCGAAGCTTTCTTT.

V gene TRBV5-1 combines with J gene TRBJ2-2, with D tentatively TRBD2 (5 bases). The CDR3 runs 15 residues. The V end was cut by 0 bases, the J end by 5 bases, with 11 bases between. CDR1 is SGHRS, CDR2 YFSETQ, per germline. CDR3 protein: CASSLAGLETGELFF. Here the CDR3 DNA reads TGCGCCAGCAGCTTGGCGGGGTTGGAAACCGGGGAGCTGTTTTTT.

This chain joins TRBV19 and TRBJ2-7; 12 bases fit TRBD2. The CDR3 covers 16 residues. Per the germline V gene, CDR1 is LNHDA and CDR2 is SQIVND (reference sequence). J gave up 7 bases and V 5 bases, and 12 bases lay outside the gene matches. CDR3: CASSSRLAGALEEQYF. The DNA for the CDR3 is TGTGCCAGTAGTTCCAGACTAGCGGGGGCCCTTGAGGAGCAGTACTTC.